The clone carrying this T cell receptor (beta chain) was detected once. The germline CDR1 and CDR2 sequences are SGHTA and FQGNSA. CDR3 length equals 15 residues. V was pared by 2 bases and J by 3 bases, with 5 bases of the junction left unmatched. The sample comes from a study of OX40 agonist ivuxolimab in advanced cancers. This table comes from immunoSEQ multiplex PCR, and its TCRdb copy is limited to in-frame clones, with some not included. The profile covers about 58,000 clones, with 86% appearing a single time and about 1% taken by the ten largest. The receptor's source is an adult with an advanced solid tumor such as melanoma, head and neck, liver or kidney cancer. The specimen was CD4+ or CD8+ T cells sorted from blood, collected in a trial of the OX40 agonist ivuxolimab. The rearrangement uses TRBV7-2 and TRBJ2-3; 7 nucleotides line up with TRBD2. The CDR3 DNA reads TGTGCCAGCAGCTTAAGTCTAGCGGAGACAGATACGCAGTATTTT. Translating it yields CASSLSLAETDTQYF.